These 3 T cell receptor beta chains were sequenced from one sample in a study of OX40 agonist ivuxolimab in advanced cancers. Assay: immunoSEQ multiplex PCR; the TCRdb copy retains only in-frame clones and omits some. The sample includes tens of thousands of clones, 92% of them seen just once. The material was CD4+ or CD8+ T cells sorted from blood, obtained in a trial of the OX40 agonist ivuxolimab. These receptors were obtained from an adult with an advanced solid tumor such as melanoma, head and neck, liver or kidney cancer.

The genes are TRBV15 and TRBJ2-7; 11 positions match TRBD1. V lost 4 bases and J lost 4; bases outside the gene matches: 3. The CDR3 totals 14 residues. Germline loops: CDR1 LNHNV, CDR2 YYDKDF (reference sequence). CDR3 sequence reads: CATSTGQGAYEQYF. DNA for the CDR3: TGTGCCACCAGCACTGGACAGGGGGCGTACGAGCAGTACTTC.

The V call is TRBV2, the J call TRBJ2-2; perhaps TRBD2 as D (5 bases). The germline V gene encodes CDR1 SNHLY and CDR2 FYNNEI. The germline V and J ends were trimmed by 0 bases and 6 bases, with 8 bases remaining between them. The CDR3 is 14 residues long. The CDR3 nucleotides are TGTGCCAGCAGTGAAGCACTAGACCCCGGGGAGCTGTTTTTT. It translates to CASSEALDPGELFF.

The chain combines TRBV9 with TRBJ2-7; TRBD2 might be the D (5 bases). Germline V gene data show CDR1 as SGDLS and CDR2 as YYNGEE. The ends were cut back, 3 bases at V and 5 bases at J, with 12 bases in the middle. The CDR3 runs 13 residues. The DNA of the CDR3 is TGTGCCAGCAGCGCATACTCGGGGAACGAGCAGTACTTC. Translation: CASSAYSGNEQYF. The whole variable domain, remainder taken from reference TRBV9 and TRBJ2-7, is DSGVTQTPKHLITATGQRVTLRCSPRSGDLSVYWYQQSLDQGLQFLIQYYNGEERAKGNILERFSAQQFPDLHSELNLSSLELGDSALYFCASSAYSGNEQYFGPGTRLTVT.